These 25 T cell receptor beta chains originate from one sample sequenced in a study of blood T cell repertoires in COVID-19. The repertoire was sequenced with immunoSEQ multiplex PCR; TCRdb's copy has only in-frame clones and lacks some. This table holds roughly 150,000 clones, roughly 80% found once. Sequenced: PBMCs or T cells enriched from blood (not recorded which). These receptor sequences come from a woman aged 45-65 years who had recovered from COVID-19.

This chain connects TRBV18 to TRBJ1-5; TRBD1 agrees at 7 bases. The CDR3 is made up of 14 amino acids. CDR1 is KGHSH and CDR2 is LQKENI in the germline V gene. J gave up 4 bases and V 6 bases, and 6 bases lay outside the gene matches. Here the CDR3 reads CASSLDRTNQPQHF. The CDR3 nucleotides are TGTGCCAGCTCTCTGGACAGGACGAATCAGCCCCAGCATTTT.

This clone has just one count. The chain couples TRBV13 to TRBJ1-1, with a possible D match to TRBD1 (6 bases). The V end lost 3 bases, the J end lost 2 bases, and 10 bases lay between the germline ends. This CDR3 is 14 amino acids long. Per the germline V gene, CDR1 is PRHDT and CDR2 is FYEKMQ (reference sequence). The CDR3 is CASSFPQGNTEAFF. The CDR3 nucleotides read TGTGCCAGCAGCTTCCCACAGGGAAACACTGAAGCTTTCTTT.

In its sample, this clone was seen a few times. The chain employs TRBV3-1 (or the pseudogene TRBV3-2) and TRBJ1-5, with 8 bases aligning to TRBD1. The germline CDR1 and CDR2 sequences are LGHDT and YNNKEL (reference sequence). V was pared by 2 bases and J by 4 bases, with 10 bases of the junction left unmatched. There are 17 residues in the CDR3. The CDR3 sequence is CASSQNRAGGLNQPQHF. The CDR3 DNA reads TGTGCCAGCAGCCAAAACCGTGCAGGGGGCCTTAATCAGCCCCAGCATTTT.

The chain has TRBV4-1 and TRBJ2-1; TRBD1 matches at 7 bases. Germline CDR1 is MGHRA and CDR2 is YSYEKL. The CDR3 has 16 amino acids. The junction had 12 bases not matched to a gene; V was cut back by 2 bases and J by 8 bases. The CDR3 coding sequence is TGCGCCAGCAGCCAAACTTCCAGACAGGGTGGCCATGAGCAGTTCTTC. Protein product: CASSQTSRQGGHEQFF.

The V and J genes are TRBV6-4 and TRBJ1-6, with 10 nucleotides matching TRBD1. The CDR3 is 14 amino acids. With 3 bases clipped from V and 10 bases from J, the junction kept 3 bases outside the gene matches. CDR1 is MRHNA, CDR2 SNTAGT, per germline. The CDR3 nucleotides read TGTGCCAGCAGTGAGTGGACAGGGGGATCACCCCTCCACTTT. Translated: CASSEWTGGSPLHF.

This chain links TRBV3-1 (or the pseudogene TRBV3-2) with TRBJ1-1; D remains ambiguous. The CDR3 loop spans 14 amino acids. The V gene's germline CDR1 is LGHDT and CDR2 YNNKEL (reference sequence). Trimming pared 2 bases from V and 6 bases from J, leaving 13 bases between. This CDR3 reads CASSQPPQSPEAFF. The CDR3 region has the DNA TGTGCCAGCAGCCAACCCCCCCAATCCCCTGAAGCTTTCTTT.

The chain couples TRBV2 to TRBJ1-2, with 9 bases lining up with TRBD1. The CDR3 extends over 13 amino acids. Germline V gene lookup returns CDR1 SNHLY and CDR2 FYNNEI. V dropped 6 bases and J dropped 8; count of bases not matched to a gene: 7. CDR3 residues: CASRMDRGGGYTF. The CDR3 bases are TGTGCCAGCAGGATGGACAGGGGCGGAGGCTACACCTTC.

This clone was recorded only once. This sequence joins TRBV27 and TRBJ2-2, with D tentatively TRBD1 (6 bases). Trimming shortened V by 0 bases and J by 0 bases, and 8 bases separated the two germline ends. Germline values: CDR1 MNHEY, CDR2 SMNVEV (reference sequence). This CDR3 comprises 16 residues. DNA for the CDR3: TGTGCCAGCAGTTTATCGACAGGTCCGAACACCGGGGAGCTGTTTTTT. This sequence encodes CASSLSTGPNTGELFF.

The J gene is TRBJ1-1, the V gene TRBV29-1; the D is unclear. Trimming stripped 3 bases from V and 1 base from J, with 3 bases between. Germline CDR1 SQVTM, CDR2 ANQGSEA. The CDR3 spans 11 residues. The chain's CDR3 is CSVDRNTEAFF. CDR3 DNA: TGCAGCGTTGACAGGAACACTGAAGCTTTCTTT.

For this clone: Within the sample, other DNA sequences also encode this same CDR3. V gene TRBV5-1 combines with J gene TRBJ2-3, with D unclear. The germline gives CDR1 SGHRS, CDR2 YFSETQ. The V and J ends lost 0 bases and 4 bases respectively, with 6 bases between them. The CDR3 length is 13 residues. DNA of the CDR3: TGCGCCAGCAGCTTGGTTCCGGCAGATACGCAGTATTTT. Translating it yields CASSLVPADTQYF.

The chain carries TRBV27 and TRBJ1-2; no clear D. There are 13 residues in the CDR3. The germline CDR1 and CDR2 sequences are MNHEY and SMNVEV (reference sequence). The V end was cut by 5 bases, the J end by 4 bases, with 11 bases between. The CDR3 reads CASSPAGAYGYTF. The CDR3 DNA reads TGTGCCAGCAGTCCCGCGGGAGCCTATGGCTACACCTTC.

V and J are TRBV9 and TRBJ2-4; possibly TRBD1 for D (5 bases). V was cut by 0 bases and J by 0 bases, with 19 bases left in between. Looked up from germline, CDR1 is SGDLS and CDR2 is YYNGEE. The CDR3 is 19 amino acids. As DNA, the CDR3 is TGTGCCAGCAGCGTAGCCATAGGACACGCTCCGCTAGCCAAAAACATTCAGTACTTC. This sequence encodes CASSVAIGHAPLAKNIQYF.

A single count supports this clone. The J gene is TRBJ1-4, the V gene TRBV28; D remains ambiguous. The CDR3 length is 15 residues. The V end was cut by 4 bases, the J end by 2 bases, with 11 bases between. CDR1 is MDHEN and CDR2 is SYDVKM in the germline V gene. The CDR3 region has the DNA TGTGCCAGCAGTTCCTATACAGCTACTAATGAAAAACTGTTTTTT. Its protein is CASSSYTATNEKLFF. The entire variable domain, with the rest obtained from reference TRBV28 and TRBJ1-4, is as follows: DVKVTQSSRYLVKRTGEKVFLECVQDMDHENMFWYRQDPGLGLRLIYFSYDVKMKEKGDIPEGYSVSREKKERFSLILESASTNQTSMYLCASSSYTATNEKLFFGSGTQLSVL.

V gene TRBV18 combines with J gene TRBJ2-5; TRBD2 matches at 13 bases. Germline CDR1 reads KGHSH; CDR2 reads LQKENI. The CDR3 spans 16 residues. Losses at the gene ends were 3 bases for V and 6 bases for J; bases not matched to a gene: 7. CDR3 loop: CASSPRTSGGAKTQYF. CDR3 nucleotide sequence: TGTGCCAGCTCACCCCGGACTAGCGGGGGAGCGAAGACCCAGTACTTC.

A single count supports this clone. The J gene is TRBJ1-1, the V gene TRBV28; 9 nucleotides agree with TRBD1. Unmatched junction bases numbered 7, after V lost 6 bases and J lost 5 bases. This CDR3 has 14 residues. CDR1 is MDHEN and CDR2 is SYDVKM in the germline V gene. CDR3 sequence (DNA): TGTGCCAGCAGCCCCGGGACAGGGAGAACTGAAGCTTTCTTT. Residues: CASSPGTGRTEAFF.

The V gene is TRBV9, the J gene TRBJ2-3; TRBD2 might be the D (5 bases). Trimming took off 4 bases at V and 6 bases at J, with 12 bases between the two ends. The CDR3 runs 13 residues. Germline lookup yields CDR1 SGDLS and CDR2 YYNGEE. The CDR3 loop reads CASSPLTGDTQYF. The DNA for the CDR3 is TGTGCCAGCAGCCCCCTAACGGGGGATACGCAGTATTTT.

The V call is TRBV18, the J call TRBJ1-5, with a weak D call TRBD1 (6 bases). Germline CDR1 reads KGHSH; CDR2 reads LQKENI. This CDR3 spans 15 amino acids. Trimming left V 3 bases short and J 0 bases short, with 9 bases between. CDR3 bases: TGTGCCAGCTCACCGGGACACCTTAGCAATCAGCCCCAGCATTTT. It encodes CASSPGHLSNQPQHF.

The gene calls are TRBV28 and TRBJ1-6, with TRBD1 as a possible D gene (5 bases). Germline CDR1 is MDHEN and CDR2 is SYDVKM. The CDR3 sequence is 16 residues long. Trimming took 3 bases from V and 5 from J, leaving 14 bases between them. The CDR3 protein is CASSLLPGQHNSPLHF. DNA of the CDR3: TGTGCCAGCAGTTTGTTGCCAGGGCAACATAATTCACCCCTCCACTTT.

The rearrangement uses TRBV3-1 (or the pseudogene TRBV3-2) and TRBJ1-4, with 10 bases that match TRBD1. This CDR3 region has 17 residues. Germline V gene data show CDR1 as LGHDT and CDR2 as YNNKEL (reference sequence). The V and J ends lost 1 base and 3 bases, in that order; junction bases with no gene match: 5. This chain's CDR3 is CASSQVGQGSANEKLFF. In DNA form, the CDR3 reads TGTGCCAGCAGCCAAGTGGGACAGGGGAGCGCTAATGAAAAACTGTTTTTT.

V usage is TRBV27 and J usage is TRBJ1-1; weak D call: TRBD1 (5 bases). This CDR3 is built from 13 residues. Trimming removed 6 bases at V and 4 bases at J, with 12 bases between. Germline V gene sequence: CDR1 MNHEY, CDR2 SMNVEV (reference sequence). CDR3 sequence: CASSHDSATEAFF. CDR3 nucleotide sequence: TGTGCCAGCAGCCACGACAGTGCCACTGAAGCTTTCTTT.

The chain employs TRBV15 and TRBJ1-2, with D possibly matching TRBD1 (6 bases). Germline V gene lookup returns CDR1 LNHNV and CDR2 YYDKDF (reference sequence). This CDR3 comprises 15 residues. Trimming cost V 0 bases and J 7 bases, with 15 bases left between them. DNA of the CDR3: TGTGCCACCAGCAGAGATGCTACAGGGTCGGGTGGCTACACCTTC. The encoded protein is CATSRDATGSGGYTF.

The rearrangement joins TRBV30 to TRBJ1-2, with 7 positions matching TRBD1. V dropped 1 base and J dropped 0; count of bases not matched to a gene: 14. Germline V gene sequence: CDR1 GTSNPN, CDR2 SVGIG (reference sequence). The CDR3 extends over 18 amino acids. CDR3 sequence (DNA): TGTGCCTGGAGTGGTAATCGGGACAGCCCCAGGCCTAACTATGGCTACACCTTC. Its translation: CAWSGNRDSPRPNYGYTF.

A single count supports this clone. The V gene is TRBV3-1 (or the pseudogene TRBV3-2), the J gene TRBJ2-1; 11 nucleotides line up with TRBD2. CDR3 size: 17 residues. J lost 4 bases, V lost 0 bases, and 5 bases had no gene match. In germline, CDR1 is LGHDT, CDR2 YNNKEL (reference sequence). This CDR3 reads CASSQDSGTSGYNEQFF. The CDR3 nucleotides are TGTGCCAGCAGCCAAGATTCCGGGACTAGCGGTTACAATGAGCAGTTCTTC.

This chain uses TRBV7-9 with TRBJ1-2; 10 bases match TRBD1. With V trimmed by 5 bases and J by 4 bases, 10 bases remained unmatched. This CDR3 has 16 amino acids. Germline lookup yields CDR1 SEHNR and CDR2 FQNEAQ (reference sequence). The CDR3, as DNA: TGTGCCAGCAGCCCGGGACAGGGGATAGAAACCTATGGCTACACCTTC. Its translation: CASSPGQGIETYGYTF.

The rearrangement uses TRBV18 and TRBJ1-1; no definite D call. V dropped 0 bases and J dropped 1 base, with 18 bases sitting between them. Germline CDR1 reads KGHSH; CDR2 reads LQKENI. The CDR3 length is 18 residues. CDR3 coding DNA: TGTGCCAGCTCACCACCGACTTATAGAGGATTAGGGAACACTGAAGCTTTCTTT. Translated: CASSPPTYRGLGNTEAFF.